Here is one T cell receptor (beta chain) with its context. This entry is derived from a study of blood T cell repertoires in COVID-19. Study overall: T cells, B-cell-depleted T cells, or PBMCs provided the cDNA or gDNA that served as material.

This CDR3 spans 16 amino acids. Per germline, CDR1 SGHAT and CDR2 FQNNGV. The V gene end was trimmed by 4 bases and the J gene end by 5 bases; junction bases not matched to a gene: 12. Sequencing used immunoSEQ multiplex PCR; TCRdb keeps in-frame clones, though not all of them. This table holds over 50,000 clones, roughly 86% found once. V and J are TRBV11-2 and TRBJ2-5; TRBD2 agrees at 8 bases. The TCR sequence derives from a man between 60 and 75 years old with acute or convalescent COVID-19. The sample taken for sequencing was peripheral blood. The chain's CDR3 is CASSWARGGLGETQYF. CDR3 DNA sequence: TGTGCCAGCAGCTGGGCCCGGGGGGGCCTGGGGGAGACCCAGTACTTC.